This T cell receptor beta chain appears in the sequencing data of a study of cytotoxic CD8 clonotypes in ibrutinib-treated CLL. Overall study: Outcomes included approximately 25 partial and 2 complete responses; after median 68 months, approximately 14 stayed remitted and around 12 progressed. General study points: Rare overall, public clonotypes shrank or held steady under therapy. Patients showed higher baseline clonality than age-matched healthy donors, and it tracked circulating CD8+ T-cell counts. Before falling back toward baseline at progression, clonality had risen at the time of ibrutinib response.

Trimming cost V 5 bases and J 4 bases; bases outside gene matches: 5. CDR3 size: 14 residues. Germline assignment: CDR1 MNHEY and CDR2 SMNVEV (reference sequence). Notes on this clone: Its antigen is unidentified.

Method: immunoSEQ multiplex PCR; TCRdb's copy keeps in-frame clones and lacks some. Among under 200,000 clones, around 84% were seen once, and the ten largest hold roughly 2%. The source of this sequence is a human donor with chronic lymphocytic leukemia. Sample: PBMCs, taken after 12 months of ibrutinib treatment. The rearrangement joins TRBV27 to TRBJ2-7, with 10 bases fitting TRBD2. In nucleotides, the CDR3 is TGTGCCAGCAGTACGCTAGCGGGAGTGTACGAGCAGTACTTC. It translates to CASSTLAGVYEQYF.